A single TCR beta chain is shown here with its context. Per germline, CDR1 SQVTM and CDR2 ANQGSEA. V lost 6 bases, J lost 8 bases, and 17 bases lay in between. The CDR3 has 13 residues. As for treatment: oral pan-JAK inhibitor, 5-10 mg twice daily. These data originate in a study of CD8+ T cells in alopecia areata. Following extraction, RNA underwent reverse transcription to cDNA, which served as the sequencing template. The method was immunoSEQ multiplex PCR; TCRdb's version includes in-frame clones alone and lacks a portion of them. The data contain about 110,000 clones, roughly 84% of them singletons.

The rearrangement links TRBV29-1 to TRBJ2-1; D is undetermined. The origin of this receptor is a human donor with alopecia areata. Sequenced material: CD8+ T cells sorted from blood, taken at week 24, from a patient treated with tofacitinib. CDR3 coding DNA: TGCAGCGTCCCCGATCACCGCACCGATGAGCAGTTCTTC. Translating it yields CSVPDHRTDEQFF.